This T cell receptor beta chain came from a study of follicular helper T cells after annual influenza vaccination. Study-wide results and limits: Each annual vaccination recalled recurring oligoclonal ICOS+CD38+ cTfh clonotypes.

Clones were sequenced by immunoSEQ multiplex PCR, and TCRdb holds only the in-frame ones, with some missing. The sample comprises 12,000 to 15,000 clones, around 85% of which are singletons, and approximately 1.3% rests with the top ten. As to this clone: Its antigen remains unidentified.

Time point described: 2014-2015 season, 7 days after vaccination. The sample in question was CXCR5+ CD38- circulating T follicular helper cells from blood, obtained 7 days after influenza vaccination. As for subset: circulating Tfh, non-naive CD4+CXCR5+PD-1+ (ICOS+CD38+ or ICOS-CD38-). The receptor was isolated from an adult who received the influenza vaccine.

CDR3 in amino acids: CASIGDRLNTEAFF. As DNA, the CDR3 is TGTGCCAGCATAGGGGACAGGCTGAACACTGAAGCTTTCTTT. This sequence joins TRBV2 and TRBJ1-1; TRBD1 agrees at 8 bases. Germline V gene data show CDR1 as SNHLY and CDR2 as FYNNEI. V trimming: 7 bases; J trimming: 0 bases; junction bases outside the gene matches: 4. The CDR3 runs 14 residues.